This T cell receptor beta chain is drawn from a study of CD8 T cells in Susac syndrome. Reverse transcription of roughly 0.5 to 1 ug RNA used random hexamers. Amplification of TCR beta CDR3 spanned 54 Vbeta and 13 Jbeta via immunoSEQ multiplex PCR. TCRdb called the immunoSEQ multiplex PCR reads again in MiXCR, with one record for every CDR3 protein. The sample carries almost 450,000 distinct CDR3 sequences, around 85% recorded once. About this clonotype: What it binds is not known.

The CDR3 runs 15 residues. The V and J ends lost 4 bases and 1 base, in that order; junction bases with no gene match: 7. CDR1 is GTSNPN, CDR2 SVGIG, per germline (reference sequence). Overall study findings and caveats: Individuals included in the TCR sequencing and HLA analysis were acknowledged by the study to be relatively few in number.

Sequenced sample: CD8+ T cells from PBMCs. The receptor comes from a human donor with multiple sclerosis. V usage is TRBV30 and J usage is TRBJ2-1; 7 bases are a match to TRBD2. CDR3 protein: CAWILAGHSYNEQFF. CDR3 in DNA: TGTGCCTGGATATTAGCGGGCCATTCCTACAATGAGCAGTTCTTC.